This T cell receptor (beta chain) was found in a study of PD-1 blockade in mismatch repair-deficient tumors. The CDR3 loop spans 15 amino acids. The junction had 9 bases not matched to a gene; V was cut back by 6 bases and J by 5 bases. In germline, CDR1 is MDHEN, CDR2 SYDVKM. The protocol was immunoSEQ multiplex PCR, while the TCRdb copy is restricted to in-frame clones and leaves out a portion. The table has 100,000 to 150,000 clones, more than 85% seen once. This sample comprised peripheral blood, obtained 44 weeks after starting pembrolizumab. The J gene is TRBJ2-7, the V gene TRBV28; TRBD1 matches 11 bases. This clonotype was obtained from an adult with mismatch repair-deficient cancer. Here the CDR3 reads CASSKPGQGVHEQYF. The CDR3 DNA is TGTGCCAGCAGCAAGCCGGGACAGGGGGTCCACGAGCAGTACTTC.